A single sample is the source of the 26 T cell receptor beta chains below, sequenced in a study of T cell responses to AZD1222 COVID-19 vaccine. The protocol was immunoSEQ multiplex PCR, while the TCRdb copy is restricted to in-frame clones and leaves out a portion. The sample carries under 130,000 clones, 92% recorded once. The sample here was peripheral blood, taken on day 0 of AZD1222 vaccination. The receptor source for this set is an adult in good health.

This clone was recorded only once. V is TRBV15 and J is TRBJ2-7; 8 bases agree with TRBD1. The CDR3 consists of 14 residues. Germline assignment: CDR1 LNHNV and CDR2 YYDKDF (reference sequence). V lost 1 base and J lost 5; bases outside the gene matches: 4. Here the CDR3 DNA reads TGTGCCACCAGCAGAGGAACAGGGGGACACGAGCAGTACTTC. This gives the protein CATSRGTGGHEQYF.

The table lists this clone with a count of one. J is TRBJ1-2 and V is TRBV7-2; possibly TRBD1 for D (5 bases). V was clipped by 5 bases and J by 2 bases, with 9 bases between them. The CDR3 loop spans 13 amino acids. Germline V lookup: CDR1 SGHTA, CDR2 FQGNSA. This chain's CDR3 is CASSMGRNYGYTF. In DNA, the CDR3 is TGTGCCAGCAGCATGGGACGGAACTATGGCTACACCTTC.

This rearrangement joins TRBV7-8 to TRBJ1-6; 11 bases are shared with TRBD1. V was pared by 5 bases and J by 10 bases, with 4 bases of the junction left unmatched. The CDR3 contains 14 residues. The V gene's germline CDR1 is SGHVS and CDR2 FQNEAQ. CDR3: CASSLRTGGSPLHF. The CDR3 DNA reads as TGTGCCAGCAGCCTGCGGACAGGGGGCTCACCCCTCCACTTT.

The chain carries TRBV14 and TRBJ2-1, with 9 positions matching TRBD1. The CDR3 covers 16 residues. Germline V gene data show CDR1 as SGHDN and CDR2 as FVKESK. With V trimmed by 2 bases and J by 7 bases, 9 bases remained unmatched. The CDR3 coding sequence is TGTGCCAGCAGCCAAAAGGGACAGGGAATTTGGAATGAGCAGTTCTTC. Translated: CASSQKGQGIWNEQFF.

The rearrangement links TRBV4-3 to TRBJ2-7, with D perhaps assigned TRBD1 or TRBD2 (5 bases each). Per germline, CDR1 LGHNA and CDR2 YSLEER. V lost 0 bases to trimming and J lost 7 bases, with 22 bases between them. This CDR3 is 17 amino acids long. Here the CDR3 reads CASSQDERGVLLGEQYF. The CDR3, as DNA: TGCGCCAGCAGCCAAGATGAAAGGGGAGTATTACTGGGGGAGCAGTACTTC.

The chain joins TRBV28 to TRBJ2-7; 14 positions match TRBD2. With V trimmed by 4 bases and J by 3 bases, 5 bases remained unmatched. The CDR3 consists of 16 residues. The germline V gene encodes CDR1 MDHEN and CDR2 SYDVKM. The chain's CDR3 is CASSSIGLAGGYEQYF. CDR3 nucleotide sequence: TGTGCCAGCAGTTCAATCGGACTAGCGGGAGGCTACGAGCAGTACTTC.

The chain uses TRBV5-1 and TRBJ2-2; D unresolved. Germline CDR1 is SGHRS and CDR2 is YFSETQ. CDR3 length: 15 amino acids. Deletions cut 3 bases from V and 4 bases from J, with 13 bases between. In DNA, the CDR3 is TGCGCCAGCAGCTACGACCCGGGTATCACCGGGGAGCTGTTTTTT. It codes for CASSYDPGITGELFF.

The CDR3 bases are TGTGCCAGCAGCCAAGTGGCGGGAACCGGGGAGCTGTTTTTT. This encodes CASSQVAGTGELFF. The V and J genes are TRBV3-1 (or the pseudogene TRBV3-2) and TRBJ2-2, with a weak D call TRBD2 (6 bases). Per the germline V gene, CDR1 is LGHDT and CDR2 is YNNKEL (reference sequence). There are 14 residues in the CDR3. V was clipped by 1 base and J by 5 bases, with 8 bases between them.

The chain recombines TRBV3-1 (or the pseudogene TRBV3-2) with TRBJ1-4; 9 nucleotides line up with TRBD1. The germline CDR1 and CDR2 sequences are LGHDT and YNNKEL (reference sequence). The length of the CDR3 is 15 residues. V shed 2 bases and J 5 bases; nucleotides not matched to a gene: 3. CDR3 in amino acids: CASSQTGGPNEKLFF. Here the CDR3 DNA reads TGTGCCAGCAGCCAAACAGGGGGCCCCAATGAAAAACTGTTTTTT.

The chain links TRBV7-9 to TRBJ1-1; 7 bases match TRBD1. The V gene end was trimmed by 4 bases and the J gene end by 6 bases; junction bases not matched to a gene: 8. The CDR3 consists of 14 residues. Germline V gene data show CDR1 as SEHNR and CDR2 as FQNEAQ (reference sequence). The CDR3 sequence: CASSSQTGNSEAFF. For the CDR3, the DNA is TGTGCCAGCAGCTCCCAGACAGGGAATTCTGAAGCTTTCTTT.

CDR3 DNA: TGTGCCAGCAGCTTTCTTGGACAGGGGGCAAATGGAGAGACCCAGTACTTC. It specifies CASSFLGQGANGETQYF. The chain has TRBV7-8 and TRBJ2-5, with TRBD1 identical over 11 bases. The CDR3 totals 17 residues. Germline V lookup: CDR1 SGHVS, CDR2 FQNEAQ. Germline trimming cut 3 bases from V and 4 bases from J; bases unmatched to any gene: 10.

This clone was seen more than once but under ten times. The rearrangement uses TRBV11-3 and TRBJ1-4; weak D call: TRBD1 (5 bases). V lost 1 base and J lost 5, with 20 bases in between. This CDR3 comprises 18 residues. Germline V gene data show CDR1 as SGHNT and CDR2 as YENEEA. The CDR3 region is CASSLGLGSVGGNEKLFF. The CDR3 DNA reads as TGTGCCAGCAGCTTAGGCCTCGGGTCAGTTGGGGGGAATGAAAAACTGTTTTTT.

This chain's CDR3 is CASSPKGNYGYTF. CDR3 sequence (DNA): TGCGCCAGCAGCCCGAAAGGCAACTATGGCTACACCTTC. The chain combines TRBV5-1 with TRBJ1-2; D gene uncertain. The CDR3 is 13 residues long. The V end was cut by 4 bases, the J end by 2 bases, with 9 bases between. Germline V gene sequence: CDR1 SGHRS, CDR2 YFSETQ.

The rearrangement joins TRBV9 to TRBJ1-4, with no clear D. V was trimmed by 0 bases and J by 0 bases, leaving 3 bases between them. CDR3 length: 14 residues. Germline V gene lookup returns CDR1 SGDLS and CDR2 YYNGEE. CDR3 protein: CASSVGSTNEKLFF. CDR3 nucleotide sequence: TGTGCCAGCAGCGTAGGATCAACTAATGAAAAACTGTTTTTT.

V and J are TRBV4-2 and TRBJ2-7, with 10 bases aligning to TRBD2. Germline CDR1 and CDR2: LGHNA and YNFKEQ. The trim removed 2 bases at V and 1 base at J, leaving 14 bases unmatched. CDR3 length: 19 amino acids. Here the CDR3 reads CASSQPAGGPESLSYEQYF. DNA of the CDR3: TGTGCCAGCAGCCAACCAGCGGGAGGGCCGGAATCACTTTCCTACGAGCAGTACTTC.

The count of this clone is one. The CDR3: CASSYSMNLPGTQPQHF. CDR3 DNA sequence: TGTGCCAGCAGTTACTCGATGAACCTCCCTGGGACTCAGCCCCAGCATTTT. This chain joins TRBV6-2 or TRBV6-3 and TRBJ1-5; TRBD1 is a possible D gene (5 bases). This CDR3 region has 17 residues. Trimming cost V 0 bases and J 6 bases, with 18 bases left between them. Germline loops: CDR1 MNHEY, CDR2 SVGEGT.

The chain links TRBV30 to TRBJ2-3; no definite D call. The length of the CDR3 is 12 residues. Deletions cut 1 base from V and 0 bases from J, with 2 bases between. Germline V CDR1 and CDR2: GTSNPN, SVGIG (reference sequence). The CDR3: CAWSGSTDTQYF. The CDR3 region has the DNA TGTGCCTGGAGTGGCAGCACAGATACGCAGTATTTT. Full variable domain (rest looked up from reference TRBV30 and TRBJ2-3): SQTIHQWPATLVQPVGSPLSLECTVEGTSNPNLYWYRQAAGRGLQLLFYSVGIGQISSEVPQNLSASRPQDRQFILSSKKLLLSDSGFYLCAWSGSTDTQYFGPGTRLTVL.

This chain joins TRBV11-3 and TRBJ2-3, with TRBD2 identical over 14 bases. V trimming: 1 base; J trimming: 1 base; junction bases outside the gene matches: 4. CDR3 length: 18 amino acids. The germline V gene has CDR1 SGHNT and CDR2 YENEEA. The CDR3 DNA reads as TGTGCCAGCAGCTTAGTACCGGGACTAGCGGGGGGCACAGATACGCAGTATTTT. This sequence encodes CASSLVPGLAGGTDTQYF.

This chain links TRBV4-3 with TRBJ1-4; D possibly corresponds to TRBD1 (5 bases). Germline V gives CDR1 LGHNA, CDR2 YSLEER. The CDR3 has 17 residues. Trimming took 0 bases from V and 4 from J, leaving 15 bases between them. The CDR3 sequence: CASSQDPNRKVNEKLFF. In nucleotides, the CDR3 is TGCGCCAGCAGCCAAGACCCCAACAGGAAGGTTAATGAAAAACTGTTTTTT.

This clone has just one count. The chain has TRBV7-6 and TRBJ2-7; 10 nucleotides match TRBD2. This CDR3 comprises 15 residues. V lost 5 bases to trimming and J lost 1 base; unmatched junction nucleotides: 5. Germline V gene sequence: CDR1 SGHVS, CDR2 FNYEAQ. CDR3 sequence: CASSGAGGPSYEQYF. In DNA, the CDR3 is TGTGCCAGCAGCGGAGCGGGGGGGCCTTCCTACGAGCAGTACTTC.

V and J are TRBV6-4 and TRBJ1-6; a possible D gene is TRBD1 (5 bases). Germline loops: CDR1 MRHNA, CDR2 SNTAGT. With 3 bases removed from V and 6 bases from J, the gap between germline ends came to 9 bases. The CDR3 is made up of 14 amino acids. The CDR3 reads CASSETGGNSPLHF. In DNA form, the CDR3 reads TGTGCCAGCAGTGAGACCGGGGGTAATTCACCCCTCCACTTT.

The chain recombines TRBV6-6 with TRBJ2-7; D is possibly TRBD1 (5 bases). CDR1 MNHNY and CDR2 SVGAGI come from the germline V gene (reference sequence). This CDR3 is 14 amino acids long. Trimming took off 0 bases at V and 3 bases at J, with 9 bases between the two ends. CDR3 region: CASSYSTESYEQYF. The CDR3 DNA is TGTGCCAGCAGTTACTCGACAGAGAGCTACGAGCAGTACTTC.

The V gene is TRBV5-1, the J gene TRBJ2-2, with D maybe TRBD1 (5 bases). There are 14 residues in the CDR3. Per germline, CDR1 SGHRS and CDR2 YFSETQ. Trimming cost V 7 bases and J 0 bases, with 10 bases left between them. In DNA, the CDR3 is TGCGCCAGCTCGACAGACACGAACACCGGGGAGCTGTTTTTT. Its translation: CASSTDTNTGELFF.

CDR3 sequence reads: CASSQDVGPRPGNEQFF. CDR3 DNA: TGTGCCAGCAGCCAAGATGTAGGACCCCGTCCCGGGAATGAGCAGTTCTTC. The chain has TRBV14 and TRBJ2-1; D is undetermined. This CDR3 is 17 amino acids long. Germline V gene lookup returns CDR1 SGHDN and CDR2 FVKESK. V lost 0 bases and J lost 7, with 19 bases in between.

The chain combines TRBV28 with TRBJ2-4; 8 nucleotides match TRBD1. CDR3 length equals 16 residues. V dropped 4 bases and J dropped 3; count of bases not matched to a gene: 8. Germline CDR1 and CDR2: MDHEN and SYDVKM. CDR3 loop: CASSSAGQEGKNIQYF. The CDR3 coding sequence is TGTGCCAGCAGTTCCGCGGGACAGGAAGGCAAAAACATTCAGTACTTC.

The chain recombines TRBV14 with TRBJ1-1, with 10 bases lining up with TRBD1. CDR3 size: 14 residues. Germline loops: CDR1 SGHDN, CDR2 FVKESK. Germline trimming cut 4 bases from V and 4 bases from J; bases unmatched to any gene: 3. CDR3 loop: CASSRQGAGTEAFF. CDR3 sequence (DNA): TGTGCCAGCAGCCGACAGGGGGCCGGCACTGAAGCTTTCTTT. The entire variable domain, with the rest obtained from reference TRBV14 and TRBJ1-1, is as follows: EAGVTQFPSHSVIEKGQTVTLRCDPISGHDNLYWYRRVMGKEIKFLLHFVKESKQDESGMPNNRFLAERTGGTYSTLKVQPAELEDSGVYFCASSRQGAGTEAFFGQGTRLTVV.